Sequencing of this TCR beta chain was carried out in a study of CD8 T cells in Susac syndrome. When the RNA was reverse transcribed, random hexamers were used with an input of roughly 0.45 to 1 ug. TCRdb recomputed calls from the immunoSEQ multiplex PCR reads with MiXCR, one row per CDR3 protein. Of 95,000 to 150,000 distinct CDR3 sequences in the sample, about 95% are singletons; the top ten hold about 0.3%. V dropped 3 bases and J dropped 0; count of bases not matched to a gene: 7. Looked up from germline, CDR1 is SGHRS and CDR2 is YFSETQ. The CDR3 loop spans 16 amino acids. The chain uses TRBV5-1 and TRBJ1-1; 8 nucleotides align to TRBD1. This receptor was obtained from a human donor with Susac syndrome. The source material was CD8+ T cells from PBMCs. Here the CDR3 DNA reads TGCGCCAGCAGCTACAGGGGGGCGACTATGAACACTGAAGCTTTCTTT. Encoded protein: CASSYRGATMNTEAFF.